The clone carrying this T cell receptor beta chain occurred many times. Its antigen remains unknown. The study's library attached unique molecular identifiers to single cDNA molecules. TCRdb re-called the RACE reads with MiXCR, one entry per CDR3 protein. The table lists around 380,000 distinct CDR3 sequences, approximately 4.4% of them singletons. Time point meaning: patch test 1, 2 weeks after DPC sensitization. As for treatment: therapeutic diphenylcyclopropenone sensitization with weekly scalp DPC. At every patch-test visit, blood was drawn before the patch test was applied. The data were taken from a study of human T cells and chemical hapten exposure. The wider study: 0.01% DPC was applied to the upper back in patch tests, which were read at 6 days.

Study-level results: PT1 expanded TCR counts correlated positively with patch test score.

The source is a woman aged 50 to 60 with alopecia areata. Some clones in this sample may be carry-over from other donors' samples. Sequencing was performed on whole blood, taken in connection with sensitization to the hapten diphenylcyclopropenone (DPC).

CDR3 nucleotides: TGTGCCAGCAGCTTAGCGGCCGACGAGACCCAGTACTTC. Its translation is CASSLAADETQYF. The chain is built from TRBV7-2 and TRBJ2-5; D gene uncertain. The CDR3 is made up of 13 amino acids. The ends were cut back, 0 bases at V and 5 bases at J, with 7 bases in the middle. Germline assignment: CDR1 SGHTA and CDR2 FQGNSA.